Listed below are T cell receptor beta chains from one sample, sequenced in a study of regulatory T cells in long-lasting Graves disease. From the multiplex PCR reads, TCRdb called clonotypes with MiXCR, one entry per CDR3 protein. The table shows about 440,000 distinct CDR3 sequences, with under 15% occurring only once. This sample also appeared in a second study, on T cells in Graves' hyperthyroidism and ophthalmopathy.

This material consisted of peripheral blood mononuclear cells (PBMCs), taken at new diagnosis, from a patient treated with antithyroid drugs. The receptors were sampled from a woman in her twenties or thirties with Graves disease. Each CDR3 is given with its conserved first and last residue. The D gene is left open where the match is weak. Not all rows give a size; the values are once, few, many and, for expanded clones, a class.

j_call v_call d_call clone_size cdr3_nt cdr3_aa
TRBJ2-7 TRBV10-2 TRBD2 many TGCGCCAGCAGTGACTGGGGGAGGGCCCACGAGCAGTACTTC CASSDWGRAHEQYF
TRBJ2-5 TRBV30 . . TGTGCCTGGAGTCCCGAGGCCCAGCCGACGGAGACCCAGTACTTC CAWSPEAQPTETQYF
TRBJ2-3 TRBV4-1 . many TGCGCCAGCAGCCCAGGGAACCAGCGAGTTCTCACAGATACGCAGTATTTT CASSPGNQRVLTDTQYF
TRBJ2-1 TRBV15 TRBD2 many TGTGCCACCGCTGACGGGAGGCACTCCTACAATGAGCAGTTCTTC CATADGRHSYNEQFF
TRBJ2-2 TRBV15 . few TGTGCCACCAGCGGGCAGGGGCTACTCCGGGAGCTGTTTTTT CATSGQGLLRELFF
TRBJ2-3 TRBV2 . many TGTGCCAGCAGTGACGGGGGACCCCCCACAGATACGCAGTATTTT CASSDGGPPTDTQYF
TRBJ1-2 TRBV19 . . TGTGCCAGTAGTATGGGGGCGGGCTATGGCTACACCTTC CASSMGAGYGYTF
TRBJ2-7 TRBV12-3/TRBV12-4 TRBD2 many TGTGCCAGCAGTTTAGCGCGAGCTAGCGGGAATAGGGCCTACGAGCAGTACTTC CASSLARASGNRAYEQYF
TRBJ1-6 TRBV25-1 . few TGTGCCAGCAGAGAAACAGCGCCTAATTCACCCCTCCACTTT CASRETAPNSPLHF
TRBJ2-1 TRBV11-2 . many TGTGCCAGCAGCCTTCCGGGGGCGTGGAATGAGCAGTTCTTC CASSLPGAWNEQFF
TRBJ2-7 TRBV3-1 TRBD2 many TGTGCCAGCAGCCAATCCGGGACTAGCGGGAGTCGGTACTTC CASSQSGTSGSRYF
TRBJ2-5 TRBV24-1 . few TGTGCCACCAGTAATGATTCGGAGACCCAGTACTTC CATSNDSETQYF
TRBJ2-5 TRBV5-1 . few TGCGCCAGCAGCTCCCCGGCCCCACGGGGGGAGACCCAGTACTTC CASSSPAPRGETQYF
TRBJ1-3 TRBV29-1 . . TGCAGCGTTGGGTTAGGTGCTGGAAACACCATATATTTT CSVGLGAGNTIYF
TRBJ2-4 TRBV28 . few TGTGCCAGCAGTTTATGGGGTGGGAGCCGAGCCAAAAACATTCAGTACTTC CASSLWGGSRAKNIQYF
TRBJ2-7 TRBV2 . many TGTGCCAGCAGTGAGTGGGGGACGGCATCCTACGAGCAGTACTTC CASSEWGTASYEQYF
TRBJ2-2 TRBV7-6 TRBD2 many TGTGCCAGCAGCTTAGACGGCGGGAGGAACCTAAACACCGGGGAGCTGTTTTTT CASSLDGGRNLNTGELFF
TRBJ1-5 TRBV6-1 . many TGTGCCAGCAGTGACAGTCAGCCCCAGCATTTT CASSDSQPQHF
TRBJ2-1 TRBV27 . few TGTGCCAGCAGTTCACAGGGCAGTACTTTCAATGAGCAGTTCTTC CASSSQGSTFNEQFF
TRBJ1-4 TRBV2 TRBD1 many TGTGCCACAACCACAGGGGTTGGAGAAAAACTGTTTTTT CATTTGVGEKLFF
TRBJ2-2 TRBV2 . . TGTGCCAGCAGTGATTTAGGTTTGAACACCGGGGAGCTGTTTTTT CASSDLGLNTGELFF
TRBJ2-7 TRBV28 TRBD2 . TGTGCCAGCACCACGGGGAGGGGTGCCTACGAGCAGTACTTC CASTTGRGAYEQYF
TRBJ1-4 TRBV7-8 . few TGTGCCAGTCGCCGTAGGGGCAACGATGAAAAACTGTTTTTT CASRRRGNDEKLFF
TRBJ2-5 TRBV24-1 . . TGTGCCACCAGTGAGGAGGGGGCGGGAGAGACCCAGTACTTC CATSEEGAGETQYF
TRBJ1-1 TRBV12-3/TRBV12-4 . many TGTGCCAGCAGCCTCCGGGGGGGCGGGAACACTGAAGCTTTCTTT CASSLRGGGNTEAFF
TRBJ2-2 TRBV28 TRBD2 . TGTGCCAGCAGTTTATCGGTACTAGCGGAACTGGGCGGGGAGCTGTTTTTT CASSLSVLAELGGELFF
TRBJ2-7 TRBV7-7 . many TGTGCTAGCAGCTTAGAGTCTAAGTCCTACGAGCAGTACTTC CASSLESKSYEQYF
TRBJ2-1 TRBV6-1 TRBD2 . TGTGCCAGTTACTGGACTAGCGGGAGTAGTAATGAGCAGTTCTTC CASYWTSGSSNEQFF
TRBJ2-1 TRBV5-1 TRBD2 few TGCGCCGGCAGCTTGACTAGCGGAAGTGTCGATGAGCAGTTCTTC CAGSLTSGSVDEQFF
TRBJ1-5 TRBV29-1 TRBD1 many TGCAGCGGTCCAGAGGGGGCCCAGCAGCCCCAGCATTTT CSGPEGAQQPQHF
TRBJ1-6 TRBV6-2/TRBV6-3 TRBD1 . TGTGCCAGCAGTTACAGGGGACAGAATAATTCACCCCTCCACTTT CASSYRGQNNSPLHF
TRBJ1-2 TRBV6-2/TRBV6-3 TRBD1 many TGTGCCAGCAGCCCGCCCGGACAGGGGGAGAATGGCTACACCTTC CASSPPGQGENGYTF
TRBJ2-5 TRBV7-2 . many TGTGCCAGCAGCTTAGCGTTAACTACCAGGGCGGAGACCCAGTACTTC CASSLALTTRAETQYF